The 30 T cell receptor beta chains presented below share a single source sample, sequenced in a study of shared clonotypes between healthy human individuals. The naive CD8 subset, CD45RO-negative cells positively selected for CCR7, excluded terminally differentiated effector memory CD45RA+ cells. Only in-frame clones appear in the TCRdb table, and some are missing; sequencing was by immunoSEQ multiplex PCR. The sample contains about 2.1 million clones, just under 95% of which appear only once. Input material: naive CD8+ T cells from PBMCs. The origin of the receptors is a man between 18 and 35 years old in good health. Some clones in this sample may be carry-over from other donors' samples.

This chain links TRBV7-9 with TRBJ2-4; weak D call: TRBD2 (5 bases). Between the trimmed V and J ends, which lost 5 bases and 4 bases, there was a span of 15 bases. CDR3 size: 15 residues. The V gene's germline CDR1 is SEHNR and CDR2 FQNEAQ (reference sequence). This chain's CDR3 is CASSPEGSKKNIQYF. The CDR3 DNA sequence: TGTGCCAGCAGCCCAGAGGGATCAAAAAAAAACATTCAGTACTTC. The variable domain in full, completed from reference TRBV7-9 and TRBJ2-4, reads DTGVSQNPRHKITKRGQNVTFRCDPISEHNRLYWYRQTLGQGPEFLTYFQNEAQLEKSRLLSDRFSAERPKGSFSTLEIQRTEQGDSAMYLCASSPEGSKKNIQYFGAGTRLSVL.

The rearrangement links TRBV11-2 to TRBJ2-7; tentatively, D is TRBD1 or TRBD2 (5 bases each). CDR1 and CDR2 from the germline V gene are SGHAT and FQNNGV. V was shortened by 4 bases and J by 2 bases, with 12 bases between the two germline ends. The CDR3 has 14 residues. The DNA for the CDR3 is TGTGCCAGCAGCTGGGGGACGTACACCTACGAGCAGTACTTC. Translated: CASSWGTYTYEQYF.

The chain links TRBV11-2 to TRBJ1-1, with D unclear. CDR3 length equals 16 residues. The V and J ends lost 0 bases and 5 bases respectively, with 16 bases between them. The germline gives CDR1 SGHAT, CDR2 FQNNGV. The CDR3 DNA is TGTGCCAGCAGCTTAGAAGGCTTCTTTATCCCAACTGAAGCTTTCTTT. Translated: CASSLEGFFIPTEAFF.

The rearrangement links TRBV7-6 to TRBJ2-7, with 10 bases lining up with TRBD1. Germline V gives CDR1 SGHVS, CDR2 FNYEAQ. CDR3 size: 17 residues. Unmatched junction bases numbered 14, after V lost 5 bases and J lost 4 bases. For the CDR3, the DNA is TGTGCCAGCAGCGACCGGGACAGGGGAAACCCTTTTTACGAGCAGTACTTC. It translates to CASSDRDRGNPFYEQYF.

This chain connects TRBV28 to TRBJ2-2; D possibly corresponds to TRBD1 (5 bases). There are 14 residues in the CDR3. The germline CDR1 and CDR2 sequences are MDHEN and SYDVKM. The V end was cut by 4 bases, the J end by 4 bases, with 10 bases between. CDR3 DNA: TGTGCCAGCAGTTGGAGCAGGGCCACCGGGGAGCTGTTTTTT. Translated: CASSWSRATGELFF.

The chain combines TRBV28 with TRBJ1-5, with 7 bases identical to TRBD1. Looked up from germline, CDR1 is MDHEN and CDR2 is SYDVKM. This CDR3 contains 14 residues. J gave up 3 bases and V 4 bases, and 3 bases lay outside the gene matches. CDR3 loop: CASSSGQYNQPQHF. CDR3 in DNA: TGTGCCAGCAGTTCGGGACAGTACAATCAGCCCCAGCATTTT.

The chain carries TRBV5-1 and TRBJ2-7, with 8 bases identical to TRBD1. The junction had 7 bases not matched to a gene; V was cut back by 3 bases and J by 2 bases. The CDR3 contains 15 residues. Germline values: CDR1 SGHRS, CDR2 YFSETQ. DNA for the CDR3: TGCGCCAGCAGCTCGGGGACAGGTCCCGCCTACGAGCAGTACTTC. This sequence encodes CASSSGTGPAYEQYF.

The sample holds a few counts of this clone. The CDR3: CAWSLNRDRRSYEQYF. The CDR3 DNA reads as TGTGCCTGGAGCCTTAACCGGGACAGGCGTTCCTACGAGCAGTACTTC. The chain uses TRBV30 and TRBJ2-7; TRBD1 aligns across 8 bases. After removal of 3 bases from V and 1 base from J, the junction contained 11 bases not matched to a gene. Germline V gives CDR1 GTSNPN, CDR2 SVGIG (reference sequence). The CDR3 covers 16 residues.

The genes are TRBV13 and TRBJ1-2; D is possibly TRBD1 (6 bases). V lost 5 bases and J lost 0, with 13 bases in between. The germline V gene encodes CDR1 PRHDT and CDR2 FYEKMQ (reference sequence). This CDR3 is 15 amino acids long. The CDR3: CASSPRTDTNYGYTF. CDR3 bases: TGTGCCAGCAGCCCGCGGACAGACACTAACTATGGCTACACCTTC.

The chain uses TRBV2 and TRBJ1-1; 7 nucleotides agree with TRBD1. The CDR3 spans 16 residues. V shed 2 bases and J 1 base; nucleotides not matched to a gene: 7. Germline CDR1 SNHLY, CDR2 FYNNEI. CDR3 sequence: CASSESGGQSNTEAFF. CDR3 sequence (DNA): TGTGCCAGCAGTGAAAGCGGGGGACAGTCGAACACTGAAGCTTTCTTT. Drawing the rest from reference TRBV2 and TRBJ1-1, the complete variable domain is EPEVTQTPSHQVTQMGQEVILRCVPISNHLYFYWYRQILGQKVEFLVSFYNNEISEKSEIFDDQFSVERPDGSNFTLKIRSTKLEDSAMYFCASSESGGQSNTEAFFGQGTRLTVV.

In its sample, this clone was seen once. The chain links TRBV6-5 to TRBJ2-3, with TRBD2 matching 8 bases. CDR3 length: 13 amino acids. The V gene's germline CDR1 is MNHEY and CDR2 SVGAGI. V gave up 6 bases and J gave up 8 bases; unmatched junction bases: 7. Here the CDR3 reads CASRPMSGSTQYF. CDR3 DNA sequence: TGTGCCAGCAGGCCGATGAGCGGGAGTACGCAGTATTTT.

The chain employs TRBV14 and TRBJ2-7; D might be TRBD2 (5 bases). The V end was cut by 5 bases, the J end by 0 bases, with 14 bases between. The length of the CDR3 is 15 residues. CDR1 and CDR2 from the germline V gene are SGHDN and FVKESK. CDR3 residues: CASSSHEGVSYEQYF. In DNA form, the CDR3 reads TGTGCCAGCAGCTCCCACGAGGGCGTCTCCTACGAGCAGTACTTC.

With respect to this clone: Other DNA sequences in this specimen translate into the identical CDR3. This rearrangement joins TRBV6-5 to TRBJ2-2, with D perhaps TRBD1 (6 bases). Trimming shortened V by 3 bases and J by 0 bases, and 11 bases separated the two germline ends. The germline CDR1 and CDR2 sequences are MNHEY and SVGAGI. The CDR3 totals 16 residues. CDR3 loop: CASSYSGTPNTGELFF. In DNA form, the CDR3 reads TGTGCCAGCAGTTATTCCGGGACACCGAACACCGGGGAGCTGTTTTTT.

CDR3 sequence reads: CAWSPPGPEQYF. Here the CDR3 DNA reads TGTGCCTGGAGTCCGCCAGGACCGGAGCAGTACTTC. This chain connects TRBV30 to TRBJ2-7, with D hard to call. The CDR3 contains 12 residues. The germline V and J ends were trimmed by 2 bases and 7 bases, with 12 bases remaining between them. Germline CDR1 and CDR2: GTSNPN and SVGIG (reference sequence).

This chain connects TRBV2 to TRBJ2-1; 7 bases match TRBD2. Germline-derived CDR1 and CDR2 are SNHLY and FYNNEI. This CDR3 spans 20 amino acids. V dropped 3 bases and J dropped 1; count of bases not matched to a gene: 18. DNA for the CDR3: TGTGCCAGCAGTGATCCGGCGGGAGTAACGGGAGTTGGGTCCTACAATGAGCAGTTCTTC. Translation gives CASSDPAGVTGVGSYNEQFF.

Concerning this clone itself: This sample includes further DNA sequences coding for the same CDR3. The J gene is TRBJ1-4, the V gene TRBV28; D might be TRBD1 (5 bases). There are 13 residues in the CDR3. The V end lost 2 bases, the J end lost 4 bases, and 5 bases lay between the germline ends. Looked up from germline, CDR1 is MDHEN and CDR2 is SYDVKM. The DNA of the CDR3 is TGTGCCAGCAGTTTAGGGGGTAATGAAAAACTGTTTTTT. It is translated as CASSLGGNEKLFF.

This chain connects TRBV5-6 to TRBJ1-1, with 10 bases matching TRBD1. The CDR3 consists of 12 residues. The V segment lost 2 bases and the J segment 11 bases; nucleotides outside the gene matches: 3. Germline CDR1 SGHDT, CDR2 YYEEEE. The CDR3 reads CASSFGTGVAFF. DNA for the CDR3: TGTGCCAGCAGCTTTGGGACAGGGGTTGCTTTCTTT.

The chain recombines TRBV7-3 with TRBJ2-1; 10 nucleotides align to TRBD2. The CDR3 length is 15 residues. Germline V gene lookup returns CDR1 SGHTA and CDR2 FQGTGA. After removal of 5 bases from V and 4 bases from J, the junction contained 5 bases not matched to a gene. CDR3 sequence reads: CASSRTSGNYNEQFF. The CDR3 DNA follows: TGTGCCAGCAGCCGGACTAGCGGAAATTACAATGAGCAGTTCTTC.

CDR3 in DNA: TGCAGCGTATGGGGGACAGGGGGGAGCTCCTACGAGCAGTACTTC. Its protein is CSVWGTGGSSYEQYF. The V and J genes are TRBV29-1 and TRBJ2-5, with TRBD1 matching 11 bases. The better agreement between TRBJ2-7 and the DNA end casts doubt on the J call. This CDR3 has 15 amino acids. CDR1 and CDR2 (germline): SQVTM, ANQGSEA.

The gene calls are TRBV6-1 and TRBJ1-5; D may be TRBD1 (5 bases). The ends were cut back, 3 bases at V and 0 bases at J, with 12 bases in the middle. This CDR3 is built from 16 residues. Germline V lookup: CDR1 MNHNS, CDR2 SASEGT. The CDR3 loop reads CASSEIRDYSNQPQHF. In DNA form, the CDR3 reads TGTGCCAGCAGTGAGATTAGGGACTATAGCAATCAGCCCCAGCATTTT.

This chain joins TRBV28 and TRBJ1-5; perhaps TRBD1 as D (6 bases). V lost 3 bases to trimming and J lost 4 bases, with 10 bases between them. Germline V gene lookup returns CDR1 MDHEN and CDR2 SYDVKM. There are 14 residues in the CDR3. Here the CDR3 reads CASSFSGDNQPQHF. The DNA of the CDR3 is TGTGCCAGCAGTTTTTCAGGGGATAATCAGCCCCAGCATTTT.

The chain carries TRBV30 and TRBJ2-2, with D perhaps matching TRBD1 (5 bases). CDR1 GTSNPN and CDR2 SVGIG come from the germline V gene (reference sequence). The V gene lost 8 bases and the J gene lost 0 bases, with 13 bases spanning the gap. The CDR3 loop spans 14 amino acids. The CDR3 loop reads CATRRAPNTGELFF. In DNA, the CDR3 is TGTGCCACTCGCAGGGCCCCGAACACCGGGGAGCTGTTTTTT.

The V and J genes are TRBV30 and TRBJ2-4; TRBD2 is a possible D gene (6 bases). Trimming left V 2 bases short and J 9 bases short, with 17 bases between. The CDR3 has 14 residues. CDR1 is GTSNPN and CDR2 is SVGIG in the germline V gene (reference sequence). CDR3: CAWSREYREFIQYF. The CDR3 coding sequence is TGTGCCTGGAGTCGGGAGTATCGGGAGTTCATTCAGTACTTC.

The chain recombines TRBV13 with TRBJ2-7; 8 bases fit TRBD1. The CDR3 has 15 amino acids. The J segment lost 4 bases and the V segment lost 5 bases, leaving 10 bases of the junction unmatched. Germline V CDR1 and CDR2: PRHDT, FYEKMQ (reference sequence). The DNA of the CDR3 is TGTGCCAGCAGCCCGACAGACAGGGGTCTGTACGAGCAGTACTTC. Its translation is CASSPTDRGLYEQYF.

The chain recombines TRBV9 with TRBJ1-2; TRBD1 aligns across 9 bases. This CDR3 has 15 amino acids. Unmatched junction bases numbered 7, after V lost 3 bases and J lost 4 bases. Germline assignment: CDR1 SGDLS and CDR2 YYNGEE. CDR3 loop: CASSDPRDRAYGYTF. CDR3 bases: TGTGCCAGCAGCGATCCCAGGGACAGGGCCTATGGCTACACCTTC.

This clone was picked up one time. The chain couples TRBV7-6 to TRBJ1-1; D is ambiguous. Germline V gene lookup returns CDR1 SGHVS and CDR2 FNYEAQ. The CDR3 has 14 amino acids. V lost 5 bases and J 1 base, leaving 11 bases between the germline ends. This chain's CDR3 is CASSPIVQNTEAFF. The CDR3 nucleotides are TGTGCCAGCAGCCCAATAGTACAGAACACTGAAGCTTTCTTT.

V gene TRBV5-1 combines with J gene TRBJ2-6; D not resolved. The germline CDR1 and CDR2 sequences are SGHRS and YFSETQ. CDR3 size: 16 residues. The V and J ends lost 0 bases and 6 bases respectively, with 13 bases between them. The CDR3 DNA is TGCGCCAGCAGCTTGGAGGGTGGAATAACGGCCAACGTCCTGACTTTC. Encoded protein: CASSLEGGITANVLTF. Looking up the rest from reference TRBV5-1 and TRBJ2-6 gives the full variable domain: KAGVTQTPRYLIKTRGQQVTLSCSPISGHRSVSWYQQTPGQGLQFLFEYFSETQRNKGNFPGRFSGRQFSNSRSEMNVSTLELGDSALYLCASSLEGGITANVLTFGAGSRLTVL.

The gene calls are TRBV7-8 and TRBJ2-7; 8 bases are shared with TRBD1. The trim removed 5 bases at V and 2 bases at J, leaving 8 bases unmatched. The CDR3 is 15 amino acids. The germline V gene has CDR1 SGHVS and CDR2 FQNEAQ. The CDR3 here is CASSTDRATTYEQYF. In DNA form, the CDR3 reads TGTGCCAGCAGCACGGACAGGGCTACGACCTACGAGCAGTACTTC.

The chain carries TRBV25-1 and TRBJ2-2, with TRBD1 identical over 8 bases. Germline CDR1 and CDR2: MGHDK and SYGVNS. The CDR3 covers 14 residues. Germline trimming cut 8 bases from V and 3 bases from J; bases unmatched to any gene: 5. The CDR3 loop reads CASQGAMDTGELFF. Written as DNA, the CDR3 is TGTGCCAGCCAGGGGGCAATGGACACCGGGGAGCTGTTTTTT.

J is TRBJ1-4 and V is TRBV9; perhaps TRBD1 as D (5 bases). Germline lookup yields CDR1 SGDLS and CDR2 YYNGEE. V lost 0 bases, J lost 0 bases, and 12 bases lay in between. The CDR3 length is 17 residues. For the CDR3, the DNA is TGTGCCAGCAGCGTAGGGCCTGACAGAGCAACTAATGAAAAACTGTTTTTT. Translating it yields CASSVGPDRATNEKLFF.